This passage covers 24 T cell receptor beta chains from one sample sequenced in a study of blood T cell repertoires in COVID-19. TCRdb's copy holds only in-frame clones and misses some; the assay was immunoSEQ multiplex PCR. The sample records about 110,000 clones, around 83% being singletons. Sequences were obtained from peripheral blood. The receptors here all came from a woman older than 75 with active or convalescent COVID-19.

J is TRBJ2-1 and V is TRBV24-1, with 8 positions matching TRBD1. This CDR3 is built from 16 residues. V trimming: 3 bases; J trimming: 9 bases; junction bases outside the gene matches: 12. Per germline, CDR1 KGHDR and CDR2 SFDVKD. This CDR3 reads CATSDADRVGFGEQFF. The DNA of the CDR3 is TGTGCCACCAGTGATGCGGACAGGGTCGGTTTCGGTGAGCAGTTCTTC.

The rearrangement links TRBV14 to TRBJ2-2; possible D gene TRBD2, 6 bases. Germline assignment: CDR1 SGHDN and CDR2 FVKESK. V shed 4 bases and J shed 0 bases, with 12 bases lying between them. The CDR3 totals 16 residues. The CDR3 here is CASSPLKRANTGELFF. DNA for the CDR3: TGTGCCAGCAGCCCTCTAAAGCGGGCGAACACCGGGGAGCTGTTTTTT.

CDR3 amino acids: CASSPSSGQGGEKLFF. The CDR3 coding sequence is TGTGCCAGCAGCCCTAGTTCGGGACAGGGCGGAGAAAAACTGTTTTTT. This chain links TRBV7-2 with TRBJ1-4, with 9 positions matching TRBD1. Germline-derived CDR1 and CDR2 are SGHTA and FQGNSA. The CDR3 has 16 amino acids. Trimming removed 5 bases from V and 8 bases from J; junction bases left unmatched: 12.

The rearrangement links TRBV5-4 to TRBJ2-2; 8 bases are shared with TRBD1. CDR3 length: 16 residues. The ends lost 2 bases at V and 2 bases at J; junction bases unmatched: 5. Germline CDR1 and CDR2: SGHNT and YYREEE (reference sequence). The CDR3: CASSFGQGLNTGELFF. Here the CDR3 DNA reads TGTGCCAGCAGCTTCGGACAGGGACTTAACACCGGGGAGCTGTTTTTT.

The chain links TRBV4-1 to TRBJ2-3, with 13 bases lining up with TRBD2. The V segment lost 3 bases and the J segment 5 bases; nucleotides outside the gene matches: 8. The CDR3 is 17 residues long. Per germline, CDR1 MGHRA and CDR2 YSYEKL. The CDR3: CASSHGWTSGSKDTQYF. The CDR3 nucleotides are TGCGCCAGCAGCCACGGGTGGACTAGCGGGAGTAAAGATACGCAGTATTTT.

The gene calls are TRBV28 and TRBJ1-2; D is unresolved. The V end lost 3 bases, the J end lost 3 bases, and 8 bases lay between the germline ends. Germline-derived CDR1 and CDR2 are MDHEN and SYDVKM. The CDR3 consists of 13 residues. CDR3 nucleotide sequence: TGTGCCAGCAGTTTGGGAGTTGACTATGGCTACACCTTC. This sequence encodes CASSLGVDYGYTF.

This chain connects TRBV3-1 (or the pseudogene TRBV3-2) to TRBJ1-2, with TRBD1 matching 8 bases. J gave up 13 bases and V 1 base, and 11 bases lay outside the gene matches. Germline V gene data show CDR1 as LGHDT and CDR2 as YNNKEL (reference sequence). CDR3 length equals 14 residues. DNA for the CDR3: TGTGCCAGCAGCCAAGGTTATCAGGGGGCAGAGTGCACCTTC. Amino acid sequence: CASSQGYQGAECTF.

The chain recombines TRBV13 with TRBJ2-1; 13 nucleotides line up with TRBD2. Germline CDR1 is PRHDT and CDR2 is FYEKMQ (reference sequence). The CDR3 totals 13 residues. J was trimmed by 15 bases and V by 5 bases; bases with no gene match: 7. In nucleotides, the CDR3 is TGTGCCAGCAGCGGAAGACTAGCGGGAGGAGGGTTCTTC. It specifies CASSGRLAGGGFF.

This chain uses TRBV4-1 with TRBJ2-1; 11 nucleotides align to TRBD2. CDR1 MGHRA and CDR2 YSYEKL come from the germline V gene. The CDR3 has 16 amino acids. V lost 1 base and J lost 2; bases outside the gene matches: 1. The CDR3, as DNA: TGCGCCAGCAGCCAAGTACTAGCGGGAGCCTACAATGAGCAGTTCTTC. Translation gives CASSQVLAGAYNEQFF.

The rearrangement uses TRBV28 and TRBJ1-5, with a tentative D call TRBD1 (6 bases). This CDR3 has 13 amino acids. V was shortened by 6 bases and J by 5 bases, with 11 bases between the two germline ends. Per the germline V gene, CDR1 is MDHEN and CDR2 is SYDVKM. CDR3 region: CASSRQVDQPQHF. The DNA for the CDR3 is TGTGCCAGCAGCCGACAGGTCGATCAGCCCCAGCATTTT.

This clone was observed once. The V and J genes are TRBV11-2 and TRBJ1-1; D remains ambiguous. The CDR3 has 14 residues. The germline V and J ends were trimmed by 3 bases and 0 bases, with 8 bases remaining between them. Germline lookup yields CDR1 SGHAT and CDR2 FQNNGV. CDR3 in amino acids: CASSFTEMNTEAFF. The DNA for the CDR3 is TGTGCCAGCAGCTTCACAGAAATGAACACTGAAGCTTTCTTT.

This clone was seen only a few times. This rearrangement joins TRBV5-6 to TRBJ1-2, with D maybe TRBD1 (6 bases). Between the trimmed V and J ends, which lost 7 bases and 2 bases, there was a span of 15 bases. The CDR3 runs 14 residues. Germline assignment: CDR1 SGHDT and CDR2 YYEEEE. The CDR3 DNA reads TGTGCCAGCGGAAAGGGACACAACAACTATGGCTACACCTTC. Encoded protein: CASGKGHNNYGYTF.

The chain has TRBV6-5 and TRBJ1-1; no reliable D call. The CDR3 is 11 amino acids. The germline CDR1 and CDR2 sequences are MNHEY and SVGAGI. Trimming stripped 8 bases from V and 4 bases from J, with 8 bases between. CDR3 loop: CASGLSTEAFF. The CDR3 DNA follows: TGTGCCAGCGGACTTTCCACTGAAGCTTTCTTT.

The chain employs TRBV24-1 and TRBJ2-7, with 13 bases fitting TRBD2. From germline, CDR1 is KGHDR and CDR2 SFDVKD. J lost 5 bases, V lost 7 bases, and 4 bases had no gene match. The CDR3 runs 14 residues. Written as DNA, the CDR3 is TGTGCCACCAGGAGGGGGACTAGCGGGAACGAGCAGTACTTC. It translates to CATRRGTSGNEQYF.

The V call is TRBV19, the J call TRBJ2-4; D remains unclear. Germline CDR1 and CDR2: LNHDA and SQIVND (reference sequence). V lost 4 bases and J lost 9, with 13 bases in between. The CDR3 extends over 13 amino acids. CDR3 nucleotide sequence: TGTGCCAGTAGTAACCCCTCTAATAGCATTCAGTACTTC. Translating gives CASSNPSNSIQYF.

This chain links TRBV7-9 with TRBJ1-1; 8 bases map to TRBD1. The CDR3 covers 16 residues. V lost 4 bases to trimming and J lost 0 bases; unmatched junction nucleotides: 7. Germline CDR1 SEHNR, CDR2 FQNEAQ (reference sequence). CDR3 loop: CASSSPGQGLNTEAFF. CDR3 in DNA: TGTGCCAGCAGCTCCCCCGGACAGGGCTTGAACACTGAAGCTTTCTTT. The full variable domain, with the rest looked up from reference TRBV7-9 and TRBJ1-1, is DTGVSQNPRHKITKRGQNVTFRCDPISEHNRLYWYRQTLGQGPEFLTYFQNEAQLEKSRLLSDRFSAERPKGSFSTLEIQRTEQGDSAMYLCASSSPGQGLNTEAFFGQGTRLTVV.

J is TRBJ2-7 and V is TRBV28; D is unclear. This CDR3 is 12 amino acids long. Per germline, CDR1 MDHEN and CDR2 SYDVKM. The V end was cut by 6 bases, the J end by 2 bases, with 8 bases between. This chain's CDR3 is CASSTRTYEQYF. CDR3 nucleotides: TGTGCCAGCAGCACACGAACCTACGAGCAGTACTTC.

This clone was picked up a small number of times. This chain connects TRBV7-3 to TRBJ2-5; D gene ambiguous. The V end lost 2 bases, the J end lost 5 bases, and 15 bases lay between the germline ends. CDR1 is SGHTA and CDR2 is FQGTGA in the germline V gene. This CDR3 is built from 15 residues. CDR3: CASSLLPESYETQYF. The DNA for the CDR3 is TGTGCCAGCAGCTTATTACCGGAGTCGTATGAGACCCAGTACTTC.

The chain couples TRBV24-1 to TRBJ2-3; TRBD1 matches at 9 bases. Germline V CDR1 and CDR2: KGHDR, SFDVKD. The junction had 4 bases not matched to a gene; V was cut back by 3 bases and J by 4 bases. The CDR3 spans 15 residues. CDR3 sequence reads: CATSDNRGLADTQYF. CDR3 DNA: TGTGCCACCAGTGATAACAGGGGGCTGGCAGATACGCAGTATTTT.

The rearrangement uses TRBV4-1 and TRBJ1-1, with D unresolved. The V gene lost 1 base and the J gene lost 2 bases, with 14 bases spanning the gap. CDR1 MGHRA and CDR2 YSYEKL come from the germline V gene. The CDR3 loop spans 16 amino acids. CDR3 DNA: TGCGCCAGCAGCCAAGTGGGCCGGGGTTCTAACACTGAAGCTTTCTTT. Translation: CASSQVGRGSNTEAFF.

This sequence joins TRBV27 and TRBJ2-2, with TRBD2 matching 14 bases. CDR1 is MNHEY and CDR2 is SMNVEV in the germline V gene (reference sequence). CDR3 size: 18 residues. The V segment lost 4 bases and the J segment 5 bases; nucleotides outside the gene matches: 9. As DNA, the CDR3 is TGTGCCAGCAGTTCTATGGGACTAGCGGGAGAGGTGACCGGGGAGCTGTTTTTT. It translates to CASSSMGLAGEVTGELFF.

The chain is built from TRBV3-1 (or the pseudogene TRBV3-2) and TRBJ2-7; 8 bases agree with TRBD1. The CDR3 consists of 13 residues. Germline V gene sequence: CDR1 LGHDT, CDR2 YNNKEL (reference sequence). After removal of 4 bases from V and 5 bases from J, the junction contained 4 bases not matched to a gene. CDR3 sequence (DNA): TGTGCCAGCAGCCGCGGACAGGGAGACGAGCAGTACTTC. This sequence encodes CASSRGQGDEQYF.

This chain links TRBV27 with TRBJ2-3, with 10 bases matching TRBD1. In germline, CDR1 is MNHEY, CDR2 SMNVEV (reference sequence). The CDR3 consists of 16 residues. V gave up 4 bases and J gave up 1 base; unmatched junction bases: 5. CDR3 amino acids: CASSYDGTGGTDTQYF. The CDR3 coding sequence is TGTGCCAGCAGTTACGACGGGACAGGGGGCACAGATACGCAGTATTTT.

The chain joins TRBV5-4 to TRBJ2-1; 9 bases align to TRBD2. CDR1 is SGHNT and CDR2 is YYREEE in the germline V gene (reference sequence). The length of the CDR3 is 17 residues. J lost 9 bases, V lost 4 bases, and 17 bases had no gene match. The CDR3: CASSTEGRGRATSEQFF. As DNA, the CDR3 is TGTGCCAGCAGCACCGAGGGGCGCGGGAGGGCCACCAGTGAGCAGTTCTTC.